Listed below are T cell receptor beta chains from one sample, sequenced in a study of CD8+ T cells in alopecia areata. Profiled with immunoSEQ multiplex PCR; TCRdb holds only in-frame clones, not every one. Among approximately 210,000 clones listed, 43% were seen once. The specimen was CD4+ T cells sorted from blood, collected at approximately week 36, from a patient treated with tofacitinib. These receptors originate from a human donor with alopecia areata. The CDR3 runs from the conserved cysteine through the conserved F or W. D genes are given only for firm matches. Only some rows state a clone size, as once, few, many or a class for expanded clones.

size	D	V	J	CDR3	DNA
.	TRBD1	TRBV30	TRBJ2-1	CAWGQGSSYNEQFF	TGTGCCTGGGGACAGGGGAGCTCCTACAATGAGCAGTTCTTC
few	TRBD2	TRBV10-2	TRBJ2-2	CASSVLAGTNTGELFF	TGCGCCAGCAGTGTTCTAGCGGGAACTAACACCGGGGAGCTGTTTTTT
few	TRBD2	TRBV12-5	TRBJ2-1	CASGLGTSGNNEQFF	TGTGCTAGTGGTTTGGGGACTAGCGGTAACAATGAGCAGTTCTTC
.	TRBD2	TRBV5-6	TRBJ2-1	CASSRGPAGVYEQFF	TGTGCCAGCAGCCGCGGCCCAGCGGGGGTGTATGAGCAGTTCTTC
.	.	TRBV15	TRBJ2-7	CATSKLGGEQYF	TGTGCCACCAGCAAGCTCGGAGGCGAGCAGTACTTC
few	.	TRBV14	TRBJ2-3	CASSPQMDTQYF	TGTGCCAGCAGCCCCCAGATGGATACGCAGTATTTT
few	TRBD1	TRBV5-1	TRBJ1-2	CASSMGQGLYGYTF	TGCGCCAGCAGCATGGGACAGGGACTCTATGGCTACACCTTC
few	TRBD2	TRBV29-1	TRBJ2-1	CSAREASGSYNEQFF	TGCAGCGCCCGGGAGGCTAGCGGGAGCTACAATGAGCAGTTCTTC
few	.	TRBV30	TRBJ1-5	CAWSYTRDHLNQPQHF	TGTGCCTGGAGCTACACTAGGGACCATCTGAATCAGCCCCAGCATTTT
.	.	TRBV29-1	TRBJ2-7	CSVRRGLEQYF	TGCAGCGTCCGTCGAGGACTAGAGCAGTACTTC
.	.	TRBV6-6	TRBJ1-1	CASTRSENTEAFF	TGTGCCAGCACCAGGTCCGAGAACACTGAAGCTTTCTTT
few	TRBD2	TRBV7-8	TRBJ2-3	CASSYGTSGVADTQYF	TGTGCCAGCAGCTACGGGACTAGCGGGGTGGCAGATACGCAGTATTTT
few	.	TRBV15	TRBJ2-7	CATSREPPEQYF	TGTGCCACCAGCAGAGAGCCCCCCGAGCAGTACTTC
.	.	TRBV7-2	TRBJ2-1	CASSPRTSRGNEQFF	TGTGCCAGCAGCCCCCGGACCAGCCGGGGCAATGAGCAGTTCTTC
few	.	TRBV20-1	TRBJ2-5	CSATYQETQYF	TGCAGTGCTACCTACCAAGAGACCCAGTACTTC